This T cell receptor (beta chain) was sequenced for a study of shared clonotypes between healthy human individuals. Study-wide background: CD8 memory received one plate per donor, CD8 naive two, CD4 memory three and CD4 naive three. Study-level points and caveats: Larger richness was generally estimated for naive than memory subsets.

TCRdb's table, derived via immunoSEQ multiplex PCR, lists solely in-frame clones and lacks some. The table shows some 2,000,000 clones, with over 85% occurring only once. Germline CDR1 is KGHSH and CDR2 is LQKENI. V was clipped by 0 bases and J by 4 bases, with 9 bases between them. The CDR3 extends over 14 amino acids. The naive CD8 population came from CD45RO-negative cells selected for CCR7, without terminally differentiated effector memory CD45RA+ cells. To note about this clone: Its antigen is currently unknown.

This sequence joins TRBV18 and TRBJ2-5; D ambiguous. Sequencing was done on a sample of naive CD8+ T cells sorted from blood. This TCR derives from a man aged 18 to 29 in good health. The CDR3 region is CASSPPASAETQYF. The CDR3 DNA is TGTGCCAGCTCACCACCGGCCAGCGCAGAGACCCAGTACTTC.